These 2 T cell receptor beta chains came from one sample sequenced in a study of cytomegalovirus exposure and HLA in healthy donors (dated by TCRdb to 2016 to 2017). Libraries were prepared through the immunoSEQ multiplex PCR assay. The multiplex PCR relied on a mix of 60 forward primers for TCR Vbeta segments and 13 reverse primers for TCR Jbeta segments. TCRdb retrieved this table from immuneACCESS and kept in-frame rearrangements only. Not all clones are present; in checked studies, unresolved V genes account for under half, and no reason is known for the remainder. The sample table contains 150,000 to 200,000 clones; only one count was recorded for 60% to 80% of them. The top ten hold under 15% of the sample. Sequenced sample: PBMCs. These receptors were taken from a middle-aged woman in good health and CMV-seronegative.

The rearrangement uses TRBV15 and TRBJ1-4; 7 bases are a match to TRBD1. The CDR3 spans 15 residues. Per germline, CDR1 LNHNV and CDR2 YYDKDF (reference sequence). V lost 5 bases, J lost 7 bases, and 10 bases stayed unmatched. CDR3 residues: CATSARQGGVEKLFF. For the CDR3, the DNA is TGTGCCACCAGCGCACGACAGGGAGGAGTTGAAAAACTGTTTTTT.

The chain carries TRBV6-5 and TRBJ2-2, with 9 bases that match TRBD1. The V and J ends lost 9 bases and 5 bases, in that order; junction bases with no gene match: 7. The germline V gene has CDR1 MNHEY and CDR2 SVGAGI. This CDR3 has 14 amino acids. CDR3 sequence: CASQHRGLTGELFF. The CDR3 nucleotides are TGTGCCAGTCAGCACAGGGGGCTGACCGGGGAGCTGTTTTTT.